This T cell receptor (beta chain) stems from a study of long-term antiretroviral therapy in people with HIV. Donors needed at least one pre-ART PBMC sample plus at least two post-ART samples. HIV-positive participants were all treated in the United States. Researchers ran immunoSEQ v3.0 at survey level. The repertoire was sequenced with immunoSEQ multiplex PCR; TCRdb's copy has only in-frame clones and lacks some. This table has about 24,000 clones, approximately 80% appearing once. Trimming shortened V by 4 bases and J by 1 base, and 13 bases separated the two germline ends. Germline V CDR1 and CDR2: SEHNR, FQNEAQ (reference sequence). The CDR3 spans 15 residues.

Source: unsorted PBMCs, taken 3 years after starting antiretroviral therapy. This sequence was found in a man aged 50-60 years with HIV. This rearrangement joins TRBV7-9 to TRBJ1-1; D gene unclear. CDR3 amino acids: CASSSTVDGNTEAFF. The CDR3 coding sequence is TGTGCCAGCAGCTCCACCGTCGACGGGAACACTGAAGCTTTCTTT.